This T cell receptor beta chain was captured in a study of cytomegalovirus exposure and HLA in healthy donors. PCR employed 60 Vbeta and 13 Jbeta primers. Per the original data handling: An analysis that came later counted roughly 80 million unique TCR beta chains, approximately 11 million shared. Sequencing was performed with immunoSEQ multiplex PCR; in TCRdb, only in-frame clones are kept and a portion is missing. Clone size and the V and J calls come from that table; the DNA yielded D and trimming. Of about 160,000 clones listed, roughly three quarters are singletons. Study conclusions and caveats: In a later analysis, a missense DCLRE1C variant was linked to TCR beta V- and J-gene trimming.

Germline CDR1 reads MNHEY; CDR2 reads SVGAGI. The CDR3 totals 14 residues. V dropped 2 bases and J dropped 5 bases, with 12 bases sitting between them. As to this clone: Its antigen remains unknown.

The clonotype was recovered from a man aged 60 to 69 in good health and CMV-seronegative. The chain has TRBV6-5 and TRBJ1-2, with a weak D call TRBD1 (6 bases). Material for sequencing was PBMCs. The CDR3, as DNA: TGTGCCAGCAGTTACCAGGACAGTGATTATGGCTACACCTTC. It codes for CASSYQDSDYGYTF.